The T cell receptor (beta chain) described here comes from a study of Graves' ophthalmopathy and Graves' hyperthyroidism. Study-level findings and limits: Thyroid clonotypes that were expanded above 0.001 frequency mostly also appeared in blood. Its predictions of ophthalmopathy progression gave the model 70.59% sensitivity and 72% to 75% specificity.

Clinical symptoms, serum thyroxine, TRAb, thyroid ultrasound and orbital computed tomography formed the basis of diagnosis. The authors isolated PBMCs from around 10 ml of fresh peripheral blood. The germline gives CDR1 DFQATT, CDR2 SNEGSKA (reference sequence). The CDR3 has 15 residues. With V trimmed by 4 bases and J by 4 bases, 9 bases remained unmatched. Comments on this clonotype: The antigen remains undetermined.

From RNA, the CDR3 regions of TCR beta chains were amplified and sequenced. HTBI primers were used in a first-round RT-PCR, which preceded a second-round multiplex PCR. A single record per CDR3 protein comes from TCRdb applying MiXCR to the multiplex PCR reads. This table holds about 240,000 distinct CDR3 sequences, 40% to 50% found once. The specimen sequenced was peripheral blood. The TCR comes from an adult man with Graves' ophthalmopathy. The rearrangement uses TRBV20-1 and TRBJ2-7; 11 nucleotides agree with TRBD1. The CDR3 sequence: CSATRTGGLSYEQYF. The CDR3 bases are TGCAGTGCTACCCGGACAGGGGGCCTTTCATACGAGCAGTACTTC.